Described below is a single T cell receptor (beta chain) sequence and its context. Antigen specificity is unknown. A junction end diverges from the germline sequence, so it may reflect a read error. 5'RACE employing 10-nucleotide random UMIs yielded the cDNA. Every sequencing run generated over 190 million TCR-beta sequences from 15-18 subjects. TCRdb analysed the 5' RACE reads with MiXCR anew, one entry per CDR3 protein. The table has 75,000 to 90,000 distinct CDR3 sequences, about 9.3% seen once. Germline V gene lookup returns CDR1 MDHEN and CDR2 SYDVKM. The CDR3 length is 13 residues. Where libraries were unsorted, they were derived from 2 million PBMCs stored at -80 degrees C. The sample belongs to a study of neurological immune-mediated disorders. Study findings and constraints: Across subjects, no CDR3 amino acid sequence appeared in expanded clones of more than one subject, a finding that suggested private repertoires in all groups.

Sequencing was done on a sample of PBMCs. This clonotype originated in a man aged 35-49 years in good health. The chain couples TRBV28 to TRBJ2-7, with D uncertain. For the CDR3, the DNA is TGTGCCAGCACCCAGTGGGGAATGCACGACCAGTACTTC. Amino acid sequence: CASTQWGMHDQYF.